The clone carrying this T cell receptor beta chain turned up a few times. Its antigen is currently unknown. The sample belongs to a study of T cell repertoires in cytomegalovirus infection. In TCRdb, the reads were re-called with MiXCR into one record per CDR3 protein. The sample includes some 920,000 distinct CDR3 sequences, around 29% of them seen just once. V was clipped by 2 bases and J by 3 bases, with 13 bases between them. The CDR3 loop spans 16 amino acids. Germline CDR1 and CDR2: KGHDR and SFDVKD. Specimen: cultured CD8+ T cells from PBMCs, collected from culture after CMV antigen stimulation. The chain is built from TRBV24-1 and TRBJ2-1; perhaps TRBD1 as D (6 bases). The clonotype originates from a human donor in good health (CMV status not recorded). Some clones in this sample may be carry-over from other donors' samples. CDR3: CATSDYRAEGYNEQFF. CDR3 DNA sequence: TGTGCCACCAGTGATTACAGGGCAGAAGGCTACAATGAGCAGTTCTTC.